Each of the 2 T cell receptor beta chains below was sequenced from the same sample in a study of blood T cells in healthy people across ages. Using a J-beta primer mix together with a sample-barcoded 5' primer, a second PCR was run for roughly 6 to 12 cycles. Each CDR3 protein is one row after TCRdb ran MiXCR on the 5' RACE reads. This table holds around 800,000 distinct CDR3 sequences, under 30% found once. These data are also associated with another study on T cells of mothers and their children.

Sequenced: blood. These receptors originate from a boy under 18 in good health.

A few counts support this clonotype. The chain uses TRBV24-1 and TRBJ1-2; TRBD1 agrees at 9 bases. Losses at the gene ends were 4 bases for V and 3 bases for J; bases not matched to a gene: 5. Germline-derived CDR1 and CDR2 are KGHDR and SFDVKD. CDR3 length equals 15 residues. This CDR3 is CATSEGQGNDYGYTF. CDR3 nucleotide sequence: TGTGCCACCAGTGAGGGACAGGGTAACGACTATGGCTACACCTTC.

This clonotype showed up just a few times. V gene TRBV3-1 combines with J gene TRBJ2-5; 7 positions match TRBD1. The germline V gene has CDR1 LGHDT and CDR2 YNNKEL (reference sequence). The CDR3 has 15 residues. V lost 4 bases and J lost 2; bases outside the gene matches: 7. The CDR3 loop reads CASSRQGNHQETQYF. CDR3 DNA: TGTGCCAGCAGCCGACAGGGAAACCATCAAGAGACCCAGTACTTC.